The 26 T cell receptor beta chains in this list originate from one sample, sequenced in a study of T cells in Graves' hyperthyroidism and ophthalmopathy. The source material, RNA transcripts, was used to amplify TCR beta CDR3 regions. The HTBI primer set drove a first-round RT-PCR of the TCR CDR3. TCRdb reprocessed the multiplex PCR reads via MiXCR and lists one record per CDR3 protein. Among more than 500,000 distinct CDR3 sequences listed, about 16% were seen once. What was sequenced was blood. The receptors were gathered from a woman aged 30 to 39 with Graves' hyperthyroidism.

This clonotype was seen repeatedly, ten times or more. This chain connects TRBV11-2 to TRBJ2-7; D gene ambiguous. Germline lookup yields CDR1 SGHAT and CDR2 FQNNGV. Trimming removed 8 bases from V and 2 bases from J, with 7 bases in between. This CDR3 is 11 amino acids long. CDR3: CASAEAYEQYF. CDR3 nucleotides: TGTGCCAGCGCAGAAGCCTACGAGCAGTACTTC.

There are many counts of this clonotype. This chain joins TRBV30 and TRBJ2-3, with 7 bases lining up with TRBD2. Unmatched junction bases numbered 7, after V lost 0 bases and J lost 1 base. This CDR3 has 16 amino acids. Germline assignment: CDR1 GTSNPN and CDR2 SVGIG (reference sequence). The CDR3 DNA sequence: TGTGCCTGGAGTGTACGGGGGGAGGACGGCACAGATACGCAGTATTTT. This gives the protein CAWSVRGEDGTDTQYF.

This clonotype was counted ten times or more. The rearrangement uses TRBV11-2 and TRBJ2-3; D is perhaps TRBD2 (5 bases). The CDR3 runs to 15 residues. CDR1 SGHAT and CDR2 FQNNGV come from the germline V gene. Trimming shortened V by 5 bases and J by 4 bases, and 16 bases separated the two germline ends. The CDR3 protein is CASSTSFGVPDTQYF. The CDR3 DNA sequence: TGTGCCAGCAGCACCTCGTTCGGGGTTCCAGATACGCAGTATTTT.

This clonotype was counted ten times or more. The DNA of the CDR3 is TGTGCCAGCTCGTCGGAGGAGGGGCCCCCCTACGAGCAGTACTTC. Amino acids: CASSSEEGPPYEQYF. This chain connects TRBV18 to TRBJ2-7; D is perhaps TRBD2 (6 bases). V lost 6 bases and J 2 bases, leaving 17 bases between the germline ends. CDR1 and CDR2 (germline): KGHSH, LQKENI. This CDR3 spans 15 amino acids.

The rearrangement joins TRBV5-4 to TRBJ2-1, with 9 bases aligning to TRBD2. Germline loops: CDR1 SGHNT, CDR2 YYREEE (reference sequence). This CDR3 region has 17 residues. With 2 bases clipped from V and 6 bases from J, the junction kept 12 bases outside the gene matches. The CDR3 sequence: CASSFFGSSGRPNEQFF. CDR3 DNA: TGTGCCAGCAGCTTCTTTGGCAGTAGCGGGAGACCCAATGAGCAGTTCTTC.

CDR3 sequence (DNA): TGTGCCAGTAGCTGGGGGACAGGGGGAAAATTTGGGGCCAACGTCCTGACTTTC. Residues: CASSWGTGGKFGANVLTF. The J gene is TRBJ2-6, the V gene TRBV19; the match to TRBD1 covers 11 bases. V lost 6 bases to trimming and J lost 3 bases; unmatched junction nucleotides: 10. CDR1 and CDR2 (germline): LNHDA, SQIVND (reference sequence). The CDR3 consists of 18 residues.

This clonotype has ten or more counts. This rearrangement joins TRBV16 to TRBJ2-5; D gene uncertain. This CDR3 region has 13 residues. V lost 2 bases and J lost 2, with 6 bases in between. CDR1 KGHSY and CDR2 FQNENV come from the germline V gene. In DNA form, the CDR3 reads TGTGCCAGCAGCCAAGAAGGACAAGAGACCCAGTACTTC. Amino acid sequence: CASSQEGQETQYF.

Only a few counts were recorded for this clonotype. The chain is built from TRBV24-1 and TRBJ2-1; 7 bases are shared with TRBD1. The CDR3 totals 12 residues. In germline, CDR1 is KGHDR, CDR2 SFDVKD. Trimming removed 12 bases from V and 4 bases from J; junction bases left unmatched: 5. The CDR3 DNA reads as TGTGCCGCCGGGACAGCATACAATGAGCAGTTCTTC. Translated: CAAGTAYNEQFF.

This clonotype occurred a few times. The chain links TRBV24-1 to TRBJ2-3; 7 nucleotides match TRBD2. CDR1 KGHDR and CDR2 SFDVKD come from the germline V gene. V was clipped by 3 bases and J by 4 bases; unmatched bases: 6. The CDR3 runs to 15 residues. CDR3 residues: CATSDGGVLADTQYF. CDR3 coding DNA: TGTGCCACCAGTGATGGGGGGGTATTAGCAGATACGCAGTATTTT.

The V and J genes are TRBV4-1 and TRBJ2-2, with a weak D call TRBD1 (6 bases). CDR1 and CDR2 (germline): MGHRA, YSYEKL. The V gene lost 3 bases and the J gene lost 0 bases, with 8 bases spanning the gap. CDR3 length: 15 residues. CDR3 sequence: CASSQGDTNTGELFF. In DNA form, the CDR3 reads TGCGCCAGCAGCCAGGGGGACACGAACACCGGGGAGCTGTTTTTT.

This clonotype appeared a few times. The rearrangement links TRBV19 to TRBJ2-7; D may be TRBD2 (7 bases). Deletions cut 5 bases from V and 7 bases from J, with 18 bases between. The germline V gene encodes CDR1 LNHDA and CDR2 SQIVND (reference sequence). The CDR3 has 14 residues. Written as DNA, the CDR3 is TGTGCCAGTAGTGCAGTCGGGGGGCTAGGAGAGCAGTACTTC. It is translated as CASSAVGGLGEQYF.

This clonotype has only a few counts. The V and J genes are TRBV24-1 and TRBJ1-1, with a tentative D call TRBD1 (6 bases). The CDR3 runs to 16 residues. V lost 7 bases, J lost 3 bases, and 20 bases lay in between. Germline-derived CDR1 and CDR2 are KGHDR and SFDVKD. The CDR3 DNA reads TGTGCCACCAGGGGCCCCAGGGGTTCGGTGTACACTGAAGCTTTCTTT. Translation: CATRGPRGSVYTEAFF.

This chain's CDR3 is CASSSKTSGSLYEQYF. In DNA, the CDR3 is TGTGCCAGCAGCTCAAAGACTAGCGGGAGCTTGTACGAGCAGTACTTC. The chain recombines TRBV5-4 with TRBJ2-7; 12 bases agree with TRBD2. V was clipped by 3 bases and J by 4 bases; unmatched bases: 8. The CDR3 length is 16 residues. Germline V CDR1 and CDR2: SGHNT, YYREEE (reference sequence).

In this sample, this clonotype turned up many times. The rearrangement uses TRBV28 and TRBJ2-7, with TRBD2 matching over 10 bases. The CDR3 covers 15 residues. Trimming took 1 base from V and 1 from J; bases not matched to a gene: 1. Germline V gene data show CDR1 as MDHEN and CDR2 as SYDVKM. As DNA, the CDR3 is TGTGCCAGCAGTTTATTAGCGGGAGGATCCTACGAGCAGTACTTC. This codes for CASSLLAGGSYEQYF.

This clonotype was counted at least ten times. The chain has TRBV7-2 and TRBJ2-3; D not certain. V was shortened by 1 base and J by 2 bases, with 10 bases between the two germline ends. Germline V gene data show CDR1 as SGHTA and CDR2 as FQGNSA. CDR3 size: 15 residues. Here the CDR3 reads CASSLGLGNTDTQYF. The CDR3 nucleotides read TGTGCCAGCAGCTTAGGATTAGGGAACACAGATACGCAGTATTTT. Using reference TRBV7-2 and TRBJ2-3 for the parts outside the CDR3, the full variable domain is GAGVSQSPSNKVTEKGKDVELRCDPISGHTALYWYRQSLGQGLEFLIYFQGNSAPDKSGLPSDRFSAERTGGSVSTLTIQRTQQEDSAVYLCASSLGLGNTDTQYFGPGTRLTVL.

In its sample, this clonotype was seen a few times. The chain carries TRBV7-8 and TRBJ1-6, with D possibly being TRBD1 (6 bases). CDR1 and CDR2 (germline): SGHVS, FQNEAQ. This CDR3 has 14 amino acids. The V gene lost 2 bases and the J gene lost 6 bases, with 8 bases spanning the gap. CDR3 in DNA: TGTGCCAGCAGCTTACACAGGGTTAATTCACCCCTCCACTTT. Its protein product is CASSLHRVNSPLHF.

Ten or more counts support this clonotype. The chain carries TRBV12-3 or TRBV12-4 and TRBJ2-5; D perhaps matches TRBD2 (6 bases). The CDR3 sequence is 14 residues long. Trimming removed 5 bases from V and 5 bases from J, with 15 bases in between. The CDR3 DNA sequence: TGTGCCAGCAGTACACGGGAGCTTGGGGAGACCCAGTACTTC. It yields the protein CASSTRELGETQYF.

This clonotype was observed at least ten times. The chain couples TRBV20-1 to TRBJ2-1; D is unclear. The CDR3 is 12 residues long. Between the trimmed V and J ends, which lost 0 bases and 10 bases, there was a span of 10 bases. In germline, CDR1 is DFQATT, CDR2 SNEGSKA (reference sequence). CDR3 nucleotides: TGCAGTGCTAGAGATCGACGGAAAGAGCAGTTCTTC. This sequence encodes CSARDRRKEQFF.

The gene calls are TRBV12-5 and TRBJ1-1; D call uncertain. The CDR3 has 15 amino acids. The germline V gene has CDR1 LGHNT and CDR2 FRNRAP. The V gene lost 7 bases and the J gene lost 4 bases, with 19 bases spanning the gap. CDR3 region: CASVGNLWILTEAFF. The CDR3 DNA follows: TGTGCTAGTGTTGGGAATCTCTGGATCCTCACTGAAGCTTTCTTT. Full variable domain (missing parts from reference TRBV12-5 and TRBJ1-1): DARVTQTPRHKVTEMGQEVTMRCQPILGHNTVFWYRQTMMQGLELLAYFRNRAPLDDSGMPKDRFSAEMPDATLATLKIQPSEPRDSAVYFCASVGNLWILTEAFFGQGTRLTVV.

V is TRBV19 and J is TRBJ2-1, with D perhaps matching TRBD2 (5 bases). This CDR3 contains 12 residues. The germline V and J ends were trimmed by 5 bases and 9 bases, with 11 bases remaining between them. CDR1 and CDR2 (germline): LNHDA, SQIVND (reference sequence). This CDR3 reads CASSERSSEQFF. In nucleotides, the CDR3 is TGTGCCAGTAGTGAGCGGTCGTCTGAGCAGTTCTTC.

The table lists this clonotype with a few counts. The chain uses TRBV5-1 and TRBJ2-3, with D perhaps TRBD2 (6 bases). This CDR3 contains 15 residues. Per the germline V gene, CDR1 is SGHRS and CDR2 is YFSETQ. Trimming pared 0 bases from V and 4 bases from J, leaving 12 bases between. DNA for the CDR3: TGCGCCAGCAGCTTGGTTTCCGGGAGCGCAGATACGCAGTATTTT. Its protein is CASSLVSGSADTQYF.

The gene calls are TRBV19 and TRBJ2-1; the D is unclear. V gave up 3 bases and J gave up 6 bases, with 9 bases separating them. The CDR3 covers 13 residues. Germline-derived CDR1 and CDR2 are LNHDA and SQIVND (reference sequence). DNA of the CDR3: TGTGCCAGTAGTATGAGCCCCCTCAATGAGCAGTTCTTC. Translation: CASSMSPLNEQFF.

V is TRBV12-3 or TRBV12-4 and J is TRBJ2-1, with D possibly being TRBD1 or TRBD2 (5 bases each). Trimming took 6 bases from V and 16 from J, leaving 16 bases between them. The CDR3 spans 11 residues. CDR3 DNA sequence: TGTGCCAGCAGGAATTTCGGGACCACATTCTTC. It encodes CASRNFGTTFF.

The table lists this clonotype with a few counts. The chain joins TRBV9 to TRBJ1-3; 8 bases line up with TRBD1. The CDR3 contains 15 residues. CDR1 and CDR2 from the germline V gene are SGDLS and YYNGEE. J lost 2 bases, V lost 3 bases, and 4 bases had no gene match. The CDR3 loop reads CASSAQGQAGNTIYF. The DNA for the CDR3 is TGTGCCAGCAGCGCCCAGGGACAGGCTGGAAACACCATATATTTT.

A remark on this clonotype: The junction and the germline gene differ at one end; a read error may be behind it. The genes are TRBV5-1 and TRBJ1-1; perhaps TRBD1 as D (6 bases). CDR3 length: 15 amino acids. CDR1 SGHRS and CDR2 YFSETQ come from the germline V gene. CDR3 amino acids: CVSSSAGTMNTEAFF. Written as DNA, the CDR3 is TGTGTCAGCAGCTCCGCCGGGACAATGAACACTGAAGCTTTCTTT.

This clonotype was seen repeatedly, ten times or more. The chain recombines TRBV5-1 with TRBJ1-4; possible D gene TRBD1, 6 bases. Deletions cut 4 bases from V and 11 bases from J, with 15 bases between. The CDR3 runs 13 residues. From germline, CDR1 is SGHRS and CDR2 YFSETQ. The CDR3 coding sequence is TGCGCCAGCAGCGTAACAGGGTTTGGGAAACTGTTTTTT. Residues: CASSVTGFGKLFF.